This T cell receptor (beta chain) was sequenced during a study of T cell repertoires in cytomegalovirus infection. TCRdb re-called the reads with MiXCR, one entry per CDR3 protein. The data hold about 63,000 distinct CDR3 sequences, with 20% to 25% observed a single time. With regard to this clonotype: Its antigen remains unknown.

CDR3 length: 15 residues. Germline CDR1 reads MNHNY; CDR2 reads SVGAGI (reference sequence). Trimming removed 2 bases at V and 2 bases at J, with 12 bases between. This clonotype was obtained from a human donor in good health (CMV status not recorded). Some clones in this sample may be carry-over from other donors' samples. Sequencing was performed on CD8+ T cells from cultured PBMCs, taken from culture after CMV antigen stimulation. The chain is built from TRBV6-6 and TRBJ2-5; tentative D call: TRBD2 (5 bases). The CDR3 DNA follows: TGTGCCAGCAGTTACAACTCCGGGGTACAAGAGACCCAGTACTTC. It specifies CASSYNSGVQETQYF.